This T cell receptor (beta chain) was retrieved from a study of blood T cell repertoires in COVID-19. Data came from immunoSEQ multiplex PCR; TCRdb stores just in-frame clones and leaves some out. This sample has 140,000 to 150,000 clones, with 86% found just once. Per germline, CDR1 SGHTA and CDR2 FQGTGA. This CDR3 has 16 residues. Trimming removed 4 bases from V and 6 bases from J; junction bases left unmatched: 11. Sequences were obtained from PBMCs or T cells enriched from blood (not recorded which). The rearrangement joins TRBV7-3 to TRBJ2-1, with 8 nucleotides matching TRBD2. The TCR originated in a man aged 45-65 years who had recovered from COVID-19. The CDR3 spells CASSSGPGREGNEQFF. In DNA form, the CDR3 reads TGTGCCAGCAGCTCCGGTCCCGGGAGGGAGGGCAATGAGCAGTTCTTC.